This TCR beta chain was profiled in a study of response to subunit inactivated influenza vaccine. General study points: The authors suggested that few new T cells are recruited per seasonal influenza vaccination.

On this clonotype itself: Its specificity is unknown.

Germline CDR1 reads SGHRS; CDR2 reads YFSETQ. V trimming: 3 bases; J trimming: 8 bases; junction bases outside the gene matches: 5. The CDR3 runs to 13 residues. TCRdb re-analysed the RT-PCR reads in MiXCR, keeping a single row per CDR3 protein. The sample includes over 400,000 distinct CDR3 sequences, over 10% of them seen just once. The source of this sequence is a man between 45 and 60 years old who received an inactivated influenza vaccine. The rearrangement links TRBV5-1 to TRBJ1-2; 9 bases align to TRBD1. Source: PBMCs from blood, taken roughly 46 days after vaccination. Written as DNA, the CDR3 is TGCGCCAGCAGCTCCAGGACAGGGGACGGCTACACCTTC. Translating gives CASSSRTGDGYTF.